A selection of T cell receptor beta chains follows, all from one sample in a study of beta chain features in type 1 diabetes. Repertoires were generated with immunoSEQ multiplex PCR, while TCRdb's copy carries only in-frame clones and drops some. The data show just under 150,000 clones, 10% seen once. The sample comprised naive CD4+ T cells from blood. These receptors originate from a man aged 18 to 29 in good health. CDR3s include the opening cysteine and the closing phenylalanine or tryptophan. The D gene is left open where the match is weak. Some rows have no size entry. The others give once, few or many, or a class for an expanded clone.

TRBJ1-2 | TRBV11-2 | few | TRBD1 | TGTGCCAGCAGATCCACCGGGACAGGGGGTAACTATGGCTACACCTTC | CASRSTGTGGNYGYTF
TRBJ2-7 | TRBV7-9 | few | NA | TGTGCCAGCAGCGCCGCCGACAGGACCTACGAGCAGTACTTC | CASSAADRTYEQYF
TRBJ1-2 | TRBV7-9 | few | TRBD1 | TGTGCCAGCAGCGTCGGGACAGGGATAGGCTACACCTTC | CASSVGTGIGYTF
TRBJ1-5 | TRBV19 | few | TRBD1 | TGTGCCAGTAGTACACCCCGGGACAGGGGAAGAGTACTTAGCAATCAGCCCCAGCATTTT | CASSTPRDRGRVLSNQPQHF
TRBJ2-3 | TRBV10-1 | NA | TRBD1 | TGCGCCAGCAGGGGACAGGGAGCAGATACGCAGTATTTT | CASRGQGADTQYF
TRBJ1-2 | TRBV5-4 | NA | NA | TGTGCCACCATCAAACAGGGAGGGGCCCCCGGCTACACCTTC | CATIKQGGAPGYTF
TRBJ2-7 | TRBV7-2 | NA | TRBD1 | TGTGCCAGCAGCCGTGAGTCCGGGACAGGTACGTCCTACGAGCAGTACTTC | CASSRESGTGTSYEQYF
TRBJ2-5 | TRBV5-1 | few | TRBD2 | TGCGCCAGCAGCTTGCAACGGGGGGACCAGTACTTC | CASSLQRGDQYF
TRBJ2-3 | TRBV19 | many | NA | TGTGCCAGTAGTAATCCGGATACGCAGTATTTT | CASSNPDTQYF
TRBJ2-5 | TRBV7-2 | NA | NA | TGTGCCAGCAGCTTAGTGGGACAAATCCAAGAGACCCAGTACTTC | CASSLVGQIQETQYF
TRBJ2-7 | TRBV7-3 | few | NA | TGTGCCAGCAGCGTGGCCAGGGAAGACGAGCAGTACTTC | CASSVAREDEQYF
TRBJ2-3 | TRBV5-1 | few | TRBD2 | TGCGCCAGCAGCGGGGGGATTCTAGCGGGGGCGCCGTATTTT | CASSGGILAGAPYF
TRBJ2-2 | TRBV21-1 | few | NA | TGTGCCAGCAGCAAAGAGAGGGGCGGAGGACAGACGAACACCGGGGAGCTGTTTTTT | CASSKERGGGQTNTGELFF
TRBJ2-1 | TRBV5-1 | NA | TRBD2 | TGCGCCAGCAGCTCCGCACTAGCGGAGCAGTTCTTC | CASSSALAEQFF
TRBJ1-5 | TRBV18 | few | NA | TGTGCCAGCTCACCATCTGGGGGGGTTGGGCAGCCCCAGCATTTT | CASSPSGGVGQPQHF
TRBJ1-6 | TRBV7-2 | NA | NA | TGTGCCAGCAGCCCTAGTGGACAGATCTATAATTCACCCCTCCACTTT | CASSPSGQIYNSPLHF
TRBJ2-3 | TRBV5-1 | few | NA | TGCGCCAGCAGCCCACAGGACACCATAAGCACAGATACGCAGTATTTT | CASSPQDTISTDTQYF
TRBJ1-4 | TRBV5-8 | NA | TRBD1 | TGTGCCAGCAGCGCCGAACAGGGGAGTAGTAATGAAAAACTGTTTTTT | CASSAEQGSSNEKLFF
TRBJ2-7 | TRBV6-5 | few | NA | TGTGCCAGCAGTGACAGGTTCTCGTACGAGCAGTACTTC | CASSDRFSYEQYF
TRBJ1-6 | TRBV6-5 | few | NA | TGTGCCAGCAGACTATCGGCCAACAGGTCACCCCTCCACTTT | CASRLSANRSPLHF
TRBJ2-1 | TRBV18 | NA | TRBD1 | TGTGCCAGCTCACAACTGAACAGGGGGCTGTACAATGAGCAGTTCTTC | CASSQLNRGLYNEQFF
TRBJ1-1 | TRBV25-1 | few | NA | TGTGCCAGCAGTGAGGGGGGGGCGCCCACTGAAGCTTTCTTT | CASSEGGAPTEAFF
TRBJ2-2 | TRBV28 | NA | NA | TGTGCCAGCAATGCAGGAGGGAACACCGGGGAGCTGTTTTTT | CASNAGGNTGELFF
TRBJ1-6 | TRBV7-2 | NA | NA | TGTGCCAGCAGCTTGGGACATTCTAATTCACCCCTCCACTTT | CASSLGHSNSPLHF
TRBJ2-5 | TRBV5-6 | few | NA | TGTGCCAGCAGCCCTACAACCACCGGGAGAAAAGAGACCCAGTACTTC | CASSPTTTGRKETQYF
TRBJ2-3 | TRBV7-9 | NA | NA | TGTGCCAGCAGCTTAGTCACTAGTCCAGATACGCAGTATTTT | CASSLVTSPDTQYF
TRBJ2-3 | TRBV4-3 | NA | TRBD2 | TGCGCCAGCAGCCAAGATTCGCAGCGGGGGTACACAGATACGCAGTATTTT | CASSQDSQRGYTDTQYF
TRBJ1-5 | TRBV30 | NA | TRBD1 | TGTGCCTGGAGTCGACAGGGAAGTCAGCCCCAGCATTTT | CAWSRQGSQPQHF
TRBJ2-5 | TRBV18 | few | TRBD1 | TGTGCCAGCTCACCACGGACAGGGTTTCGTGAGACCCAGTACTTC | CASSPRTGFRETQYF
TRBJ1-1 | TRBV18 | NA | NA | TGTGCCAGCTCACCTAGCCGGAAGAACACTGAAGCTTTCTTT | CASSPSRKNTEAFF
TRBJ1-2 | TRBV6-5 | few | NA | TGTGCCAGCAGCCCGGGGTCCCAACAGGGTGGCTACACCTTC | CASSPGSQQGGYTF
TRBJ2-7 | TRBV9 | NA | NA | TGTGCCAGCAGCGCCGGCGACAGCCCCTACGAGCAGTACTTC | CASSAGDSPYEQYF
TRBJ1-6 | TRBV4-3 | few | TRBD1 | TGCGCCAGCAGCCCTCGGACAGGGAACGGTTCACCCCTCCACTTT | CASSPRTGNGSPLHF
TRBJ1-6 | TRBV5-4 | NA | NA | TGTGCCAGCAGCCCTGTGGCCGGCAGGGCCTCCTATAATTCACCCCTCCACTTT | CASSPVAGRASYNSPLHF
TRBJ2-7 | TRBV9 | few | TRBD1 | TGTGCCAGCAGCGTCCGGGACAGAGACTCCTACGAGCAGTACTTC | CASSVRDRDSYEQYF
TRBJ1-6 | TRBV30 | NA | TRBD1 | TGTGCCGGAAGGACAGGAGCGCTTGGACATTCACCCCTCCACTTT | CAGRTGALGHSPLHF
TRBJ2-7 | TRBV19 | NA | TRBD2 | TGTGCCAGTAGTATTAGCGGGGGGATCTACGAGCAGTACTTC | CASSISGGIYEQYF
TRBJ2-3 | TRBV9 | NA | TRBD2 | TGTGCCAGCAGCGAGCCCCACTTACTAGCGGAGATTTCAGATACGCAGTATTTT | CASSEPHLLAEISDTQYF
TRBJ1-5 | TRBV29-1 | few | NA | TGCAGCGTTTCCAAGGGGGTAGGTCAGCCCCAGCATTTT | CSVSKGVGQPQHF
TRBJ2-1 | TRBV5-4 | few | TRBD2 | TGTGCCAGCAGCTTGAAGGGCGGGGGGAGCTCCTACAATGAGCAGTTCTTC | CASSLKGGGSSYNEQFF
TRBJ1-4 | TRBV5-5 | few | NA | TGTGCCAGCAGCCAATCAGGTGCAACTAATGAAAAACTGTTTTTT | CASSQSGATNEKLFF
TRBJ2-7 | TRBV7-9 | few | NA | TGTGCCAGCAGCCCCCGGGCTAGCGACTCCTACGAGCAGTACTTC | CASSPRASDSYEQYF
TRBJ2-7 | TRBV6-1 | NA | TRBD1 | TGTGCCAGCAGTGGGGACAGGGGGTACGAGCAGTACTTC | CASSGDRGYEQYF
TRBJ2-1 | TRBV2 | NA | NA | TGTGCCAGCAGTGGGGAGGCAGGGGAGCAGTTCTTC | CASSGEAGEQFF
TRBJ1-4 | TRBV30 | NA | NA | TGTGCCTGGACCTCGGATTTCGGGGGTGAAAAACTGTTTTTT | CAWTSDFGGEKLFF
TRBJ2-2 | TRBV10-3 | few | TRBD2 | TGTGCCATCAGTGAGTCTTTAGCGGGACCTACCGGGGAGCTGTTTTTT | CAISESLAGPTGELFF
TRBJ2-7 | TRBV7-2 | few | NA | TGTGCCAGCAGCTTAGTGGTCCAACCGGGCGAGCAGTACTTC | CASSLVVQPGEQYF
TRBJ2-5 | TRBV4-3 | NA | TRBD1 | TGCGCCAGCAGCCAAGACCGACAGGGTATTAGGGAGACCCAGTACTTC | CASSQDRQGIRETQYF
TRBJ2-3 | TRBV15 | few | NA | TGTGCCACCAGCAGAGTCCAGGGATTATCTAGCACAGATACGCAGTATTTT | CATSRVQGLSSTDTQYF
TRBJ2-7 | TRBV7-8 | NA | TRBD1 | TGTGCCAGCAGCTTGTTGGACAGGGGGTTCTACGAGCAGTACTTC | CASSLLDRGFYEQYF
TRBJ2-3 | TRBV7-9 | NA | TRBD2 | TGTGCCAGCAGGCCCGGGACTAGCGGGGGGACGGGGATGGATACGCAGTATTTT | CASRPGTSGGTGMDTQYF
TRBJ1-3 | TRBV6-1 | NA | NA | TGTGCCAGCAGTGAAGAGGGGTACTTCGGGCTCGGAGCCTCTGGAAACACCATATATTTT | CASSEEGYFGLGASGNTIYF